The clone carrying this T cell receptor (beta chain) was seen a single time. Per the original methods: Amplification with reference gene primers provided the estimates of nucleated cell counts. Here immunoSEQ multiplex PCR was the method, and the copy in TCRdb shows in-frame clones only, minus some. The V and J calls and clone size come from that table; D and trimming were worked out from the DNA. The profile shows 230,000 or so clones, over 70% of them singletons. The sample belongs to a study of blood T cell repertoires in COVID-19. Study-wide background: The origin of the acute and convalescent COVID-19 samples was the United States, Italy and Spain. Sources were T cells, B-cell-depleted T cells, or PBMCs; the material itself was cDNA or gDNA.

The CDR3 contains 15 residues. The germline gives CDR1 SGHNT, CDR2 YENEEA. Trimming left V 1 base short and J 4 bases short, with 13 bases between. V is TRBV11-3 and J is TRBJ1-2, with D possibly TRBD1 on 5 matching bases. The clonotype originates from a man in his forties with active or convalescent COVID-19. The sequenced material came from peripheral blood. The CDR3 loop reads CASSLAAREAYGYTF. CDR3 DNA: TGTGCCAGCAGCTTAGCTGCCAGGGAGGCCTATGGCTACACCTTC. Drawing the rest from reference TRBV11-3 and TRBJ1-2, the complete variable domain is EAGVVQSPRYKIIEKKQPVAFWCNPISGHNTLYWYLQNLGQGPELLIRYENEEAVDDSQLPKDRFSAERLKGVDSTLKIQPAELGDSAVYLCASSLAAREAYGYTFGSGTRLTVV.